Sequencing of this T cell receptor (beta chain) was carried out in a study of T cell responses to AZD1222 COVID-19 vaccine. Whole-study results and caveats: A rise in Spike-specific TCR breadth and depth followed two AZD1222 doses. Most donors were white British and more were female, and clonal diversity was possibly underestimated. Repertoire sampling was restricted to post-peak T cell response timepoints. Reports say nearly half of spike-specific TCRs go after unmutated variant regions.

The data were produced by immunoSEQ multiplex PCR, yet TCRdb's version contains in-frame clones alone and is incomplete. The sample has tens of thousands of clones, more than 75% seen once. About this clone itself: Its antigen is not identified.

CDR3 length: 14 residues. Between the trimmed V and J ends, which lost 0 bases and 3 bases, there was a span of 9 bases. Germline V gene lookup returns CDR1 SGHRS and CDR2 YFSETQ. The source is an adult in good health. J is TRBJ1-1 and V is TRBV5-1; D remains ambiguous. The sample in question was peripheral blood, obtained on day 0 of AZD1222 vaccination. CDR3 region: CASSLGGSHTEAFF. The CDR3 bases are TGCGCCAGCAGCTTGGGAGGGAGTCACACTGAAGCTTTCTTT.